Included here is one T cell receptor (beta chain) sequence, with context. Healthy bone marrow donors made up the donors. The PCR was carried out with 60 Vbeta primers and 13 Jbeta primers. The table came from immunoSEQ multiplex PCR; TCRdb's copy has only in-frame clones and leaves some out. The sample includes around 300,000 clones, around nine tenths seen only once; the top ten take about 2.3%. The source of the sample is a study of cytomegalovirus exposure and HLA in healthy donors. Trimming removed 0 bases at V and 4 bases at J, with 15 bases between. In germline, CDR1 is SGHNT, CDR2 YYREEE (reference sequence). This CDR3 is 16 amino acids long.

V is TRBV5-4 and J is TRBJ2-3; possible D gene TRBD1, 7 bases. This sequence originates from a woman under 30 in good health and CMV-seronegative. The specimen was PBMCs. The CDR3: CASSLAQGEVADTQYF. CDR3 coding DNA: TGTGCCAGCAGCTTGGCCCAGGGGGAGGTAGCAGATACGCAGTATTTT.